The rows below give T cell receptor beta chains drawn from one sample of a study of T cell responses to AZD1222 COVID-19 vaccine. Method: immunoSEQ multiplex PCR; TCRdb's copy keeps in-frame clones and lacks some. The sample gives approximately 79,000 clones, roughly 88% of which show up once; approximately 11% is in the top ten. The input for sequencing was peripheral blood, taken on day 0 of AZD1222 vaccination. The receptors originated from an adult in good health. Both conserved end residues are part of each CDR3. Each record gives: clone size, V gene, CDR3 protein. Clone size is given for some rows only: seen once, a few or many times, or a class if the clone is expanded.

clone_size: -; v_call: TRBV3-1/TRBV3-2; cdr3_aa: CASSATAGVLGNTIYF
clone_size: -; v_call: TRBV2; cdr3_aa: CASSELSQETQYF
clone_size: -; v_call: TRBV7-2; cdr3_aa: CASSSRLASPDTQYF
clone_size: -; v_call: TRBV6-4; cdr3_aa: CAGTVCSGNTIYF
clone_size: -; v_call: TRBV19; cdr3_aa: CASTLIGDGNGYTF
clone_size: -; v_call: TRBV9; cdr3_aa: CASTPLSLQEGGHQPQHF
clone_size: -; v_call: TRBV28; cdr3_aa: CASSLPTGELFF
clone_size: -; v_call: TRBV28; cdr3_aa: CASSFLGGYTF
clone_size: -; v_call: TRBV28; cdr3_aa: CASSPATGFQETQYF
clone_size: -; v_call: TRBV5-1; cdr3_aa: CASSLAVSGDNEQFF
clone_size: -; v_call: TRBV4-1; cdr3_aa: CASSQDPGDNEQFF
clone_size: -; v_call: TRBV5-1; cdr3_aa: CASSLDPGGSSYEQYF
clone_size: -; v_call: TRBV15; cdr3_aa: CATSRVRGENEQFF
clone_size: -; v_call: TRBV14; cdr3_aa: CASSTMRQGAYGYTF
clone_size: -; v_call: TRBV5-1; cdr3_aa: CASHTRGGGQETQYF
clone_size: -; v_call: TRBV4-1; cdr3_aa: CASSQGQGSGTEAFF
clone_size: -; v_call: TRBV24-1; cdr3_aa: CATVGDLNEQFF
clone_size: -; v_call: TRBV7-9; cdr3_aa: CASSLDSGTSEAFF
clone_size: -; v_call: TRBV29-1; cdr3_aa: CSVLRQEENTEAFF
clone_size: -; v_call: TRBV4-1; cdr3_aa: CASSYRLPSETQYF
clone_size: -; v_call: TRBV7-8; cdr3_aa: CASSFSQGALETQYF
clone_size: -; v_call: TRBV7-2; cdr3_aa: CASSPTTTNTGELFF
clone_size: -; v_call: TRBV24-1; cdr3_aa: CATARAGNTEAFF
clone_size: -; v_call: TRBV5-1; cdr3_aa: CASSLGGQNYGYTF
clone_size: -; v_call: TRBV5-8; cdr3_aa: CASSPRLAGDFAGELFF
clone_size: -; v_call: TRBV7-2; cdr3_aa: CASGPWDRDPNEQFF
clone_size: -; v_call: TRBV18; cdr3_aa: CASSSGQGVYEQYF
clone_size: few; v_call: TRBV6-5; cdr3_aa: CASNPPGLDNEQFF
clone_size: -; v_call: TRBV28; cdr3_aa: CASSSQGTEAFF
clone_size: once; v_call: TRBV29-1; cdr3_aa: CSVEDPRGKGGYQETQYF
clone_size: -; v_call: TRBV7-6; cdr3_aa: CASTPITGGNEKLFF
clone_size: few; v_call: TRBV5-1; cdr3_aa: CASSPGTSVHEQYF
clone_size: -; v_call: TRBV12-3/TRBV12-4; cdr3_aa: CASSEQGFYGYTF
clone_size: -; v_call: TRBV7-2; cdr3_aa: CASSLGGGRHNEQFF
clone_size: -; v_call: TRBV27; cdr3_aa: CASSLWGDVSEKLFF
clone_size: -; v_call: TRBV7-9; cdr3_aa: CASSKAGGGETQYF
clone_size: -; v_call: TRBV7-2; cdr3_aa: CASRSTDTQYF
clone_size: few; v_call: TRBV2; cdr3_aa: CASKAEKAPLHF
clone_size: -; v_call: TRBV7-9; cdr3_aa: CASSVGLAGSETSTDTQYF
clone_size: -; v_call: TRBV18; cdr3_aa: CASSPYEASSYEQYF
clone_size: -; v_call: TRBV29-1; cdr3_aa: CSSEGFWNEQFF
clone_size: -; v_call: TRBV6-5; cdr3_aa: CASSYSRGETQYF
clone_size: -; v_call: TRBV11-1; cdr3_aa: CASSLDQGETQYF
clone_size: -; v_call: TRBV5-5; cdr3_aa: CASSLGNANTGELFF
clone_size: -; v_call: TRBV9; cdr3_aa: CASSVGSRGVGNTIYF
clone_size: -; v_call: TRBV5-1; cdr3_aa: CASSLPSGGTDTQYF
clone_size: once; v_call: TRBV19; cdr3_aa: CASGLGTEAFF
clone_size: -; v_call: TRBV3-1/TRBV3-2; cdr3_aa: CATQGSRSGTGELFF
clone_size: -; v_call: TRBV21-1; cdr3_aa: CASSTRKGRGLCEKLFF